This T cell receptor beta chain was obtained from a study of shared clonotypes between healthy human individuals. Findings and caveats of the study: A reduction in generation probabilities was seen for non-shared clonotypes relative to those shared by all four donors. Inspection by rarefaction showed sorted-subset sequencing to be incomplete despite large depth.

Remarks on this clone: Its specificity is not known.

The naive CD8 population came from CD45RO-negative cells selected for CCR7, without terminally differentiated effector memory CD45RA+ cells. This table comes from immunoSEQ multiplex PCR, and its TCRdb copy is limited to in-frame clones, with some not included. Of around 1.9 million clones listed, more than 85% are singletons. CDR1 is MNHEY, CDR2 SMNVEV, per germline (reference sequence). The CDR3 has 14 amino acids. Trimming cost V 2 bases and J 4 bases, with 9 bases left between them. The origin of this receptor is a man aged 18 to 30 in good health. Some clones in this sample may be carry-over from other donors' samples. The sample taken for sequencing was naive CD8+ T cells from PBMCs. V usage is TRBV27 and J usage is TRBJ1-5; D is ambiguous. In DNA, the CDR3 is TGTGCCAGCAGTTTACGAGAGTTAAATCAGCCCCAGCATTTT. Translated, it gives CASSLRELNQPQHF.